The rows below give T cell receptor beta chains drawn from one sample of a study of cytomegalovirus exposure and HLA in healthy donors. The repertoire was sequenced with immunoSEQ multiplex PCR; TCRdb's copy has only in-frame clones and lacks some. The repertoire holds approximately 130,000 clones, with about 71% as singletons. Sample: PBMCs. The origin of the receptors is a woman aged 55-69 years in good health and CMV-seropositive. Each CDR3 is given with its conserved first and last residue. D genes are given only for firm matches. Expanded clones get a size class; other rows say once, few or many, or leave the size out.

TRBV6-5,TRBD2,TRBJ2-3,-,TGTGCCAGCAGTTTCCTCCCGACTAGCGACACAGATACGCAGTATTTT,CASSFLPTSDTDTQYF
TRBV6-5,-,TRBJ1-1,-,TGTGCCAGTAGGGGAGGGGCTGGCGCTTTCTTT,CASRGGAGAFF
TRBV2,-,TRBJ2-5,-,TGTGCCAGCAGAGACCGGACGGTTGTCCTGGGGGGAGAGACCCAGTACTTC,CASRDRTVVLGGETQYF
TRBV4-1,TRBD1,TRBJ1-5,few,TGCGCCAGCAGCCAAGATGGGACAGGGTTTCAGCCCCAGCATTTT,CASSQDGTGFQPQHF
TRBV13,-,TRBJ1-2,-,TGTGCCAGCAGCTCTGGACTATGGGGCTACACCTTC,CASSSGLWGYTF
TRBV4-1,TRBD1,TRBJ2-7,-,TGCGCCAGCAGCCAACCGGGACAGGGCCTCTACGAGCAGTACTTC,CASSQPGQGLYEQYF
TRBV10-3,-,TRBJ1-1,-,TGTGCCATCAGTGCAGGCATGAACACTGAAGCTTTCTTT,CAISAGMNTEAFF
TRBV27,TRBD2,TRBJ2-1,-,TGTGCCAGCAATTGGACTAGCGGTTACAATGAGCAGTTCTTC,CASNWTSGYNEQFF
TRBV6-5,TRBD2,TRBJ2-7,-,TGTGCCAGCGGACTAGCGGGGGGCCCATCCTACGAGCAGTACTTC,CASGLAGGPSYEQYF
TRBV6-6,-,TRBJ2-3,-,TGTGCCAGCAGTTACTCCAATCCCCCCACAGATACGCAGTATTTT,CASSYSNPPTDTQYF
TRBV7-9,TRBD2,TRBJ2-3,few,TGTGCCAGCAGCTTAGGGACTAGCCGCGCAGATACGCAGTATTTT,CASSLGTSRADTQYF
TRBV6-6,TRBD1,TRBJ1-1,-,TGTGCCAGCAGTTACCCGGGACAGGGAGGTGCTGAAGCTTTCTTT,CASSYPGQGGAEAFF
TRBV28,-,TRBJ2-1,-,TGTGCCACCTTCGAGGGACATCTCTCCTACAATGAGCAGTTCTTC,CATFEGHLSYNEQFF
TRBV13,-,TRBJ2-7,few,TGTGCCAGCAGCCCACACTCCTACGAGCAGTACTTC,CASSPHSYEQYF
TRBV6-5,-,TRBJ1-1,few,TGTGCCACCGGGGGGCGGACGGACACTGAAGCTTTCTTT,CATGGRTDTEAFF
TRBV6-5,-,TRBJ1-1,-,TGTGCCAGCAGGCGACACTCTGAAGCTTTCTTT,CASRRHSEAFF
TRBV9,-,TRBJ1-2,-,TGTGCCAGCAGCGAGGGGCTGGGGAACTATGGCTACACCTTC,CASSEGLGNYGYTF
TRBV5-1,TRBD1,TRBJ1-1,-,TGCGCCAGCAGCACTACAGGGGTAGCCTTTTTAGAAGCTTTCTTT,CASSTTGVAFLEAFF
TRBV5-1,-,TRBJ2-3,once,TGCGCCTCTGGAGAGGCAGGGAGCACAGATACGCAGTATTTT,CASGEAGSTDTQYF
TRBV5-4,TRBD1,TRBJ2-1,-,TGTGCCAGCAGCCCCCAGGGGGCAGGCCTCTCCTACAATGAGCAGTTCTTC,CASSPQGAGLSYNEQFF
TRBV7-2,-,TRBJ1-1,-,TGTGCCAGCAGCCTGACAGTCATGAACACTGAAGCTTTCTTT,CASSLTVMNTEAFF
TRBV5-4,TRBD2,TRBJ2-1,-,TGTGCCAGCAGCTTGTCGGGGGGACTAGTGAATGAGCAGTTCTTC,CASSLSGGLVNEQFF
TRBV19,-,TRBJ1-2,-,TGTGCCAGTACTGGACAGATCGGCTATGGCTACACCTTC,CASTGQIGYGYTF
TRBV29-1,-,TRBJ1-1,-,TGCAGCGTTGAAGGTCTGGGATTATTTGGCCAGGGTCTGAAGGACACTGAAGCTTTCTTT,CSVEGLGLFGQGLKDTEAFF
TRBV6-5,TRBD1,TRBJ1-2,-,TGTGCCAGCAGGGAGACAGGGATCTATGGCTACACCTTC,CASRETGIYGYTF
TRBV5-4,TRBD1,TRBJ2-2,once,TGTGCCAGCAGCGCGCAGGGGGTCGGCGGGGAGCTGTTTTTT,CASSAQGVGGELFF
TRBV5-4,TRBD1,TRBJ2-5,-,TGTGCCAGCAGCTTGGGACAGGGGCCTCAAGAGACCCAGTACTTC,CASSLGQGPQETQYF
TRBV27,-,TRBJ1-2,-,TGTGCCAGCAGTATCCTAATCCCAGGGGATGCCTATGGCTACACCTTC,CASSILIPGDAYGYTF
TRBV5-1,-,TRBJ2-6,-,TGCGCCAGCAGCTTTAAGGAGAGCTCTGGGGCCAACGTCCTGACTTTC,CASSFKESSGANVLTF
TRBV27,TRBD2,TRBJ2-5,-,TGTGCCAGCAGTTCGGGGACTAGAAGACAAGAGACCCAGTACTTC,CASSSGTRRQETQYF
TRBV14,TRBD2,TRBJ2-1,-,TGTGCCAGCAGCCGGGGGGGGAGCTCCTACAATGAGCAGTTCTTC,CASSRGGSSYNEQFF
TRBV15,TRBD1,TRBJ2-7,-,TGTGCCACCTCCCCCAGGGGGACAGGAGTAGCCGAGCAGTACTTC,CATSPRGTGVAEQYF
TRBV28,-,TRBJ2-5,-,TGTGCCAGCAGTGGGTCCTTGGGAGGCGGAGAGACCCAGTACTTC,CASSGSLGGGETQYF
TRBV6-6,-,TRBJ1-1,-,TGTGCCAGCAGTTTGGGTCCACGGGGGAACACTGAAGCTTTCTTT,CASSLGPRGNTEAFF
TRBV6-5,TRBD1,TRBJ1-2,-,TGTGCCAGCAGACTGACAGGGGACTATGGCTACACCTTC,CASRLTGDYGYTF
TRBV6-1,-,TRBJ1-1,-,TGTGCCAGCAGTGAAGCGCGGGCAACGCACACTGAAGCTTTCTTT,CASSEARATHTEAFF
TRBV18,-,TRBJ1-5,-,TGTGCCAGCTCACTTGAAGGGGCGGATCAGCCCCAGCATTTT,CASSLEGADQPQHF
TRBV19,-,TRBJ2-5,-,TGTGCCAGCTCAGGGTTGGGGGAGACCCAGTACTTC,CASSGLGETQYF
TRBV5-4,TRBD1,TRBJ2-3,few,TGTGCCAGCAGCCGGGACAGGGGCACAGATACGCAGTATTTT,CASSRDRGTDTQYF
TRBV28,TRBD1,TRBJ1-1,-,TGTGCCAGCAGTCCAGGACAGGGGGGAGCCACTGAAGCTTTCTTT,CASSPGQGGATEAFF
TRBV5-1,-,TRBJ2-7,-,TGCGCCAGCAGCTTGGCGACCGGACGGACAAACGAGCAGTACTTC,CASSLATGRTNEQYF
TRBV7-3,TRBD2,TRBJ2-1,-,TGTGCCAGCAGCTTAAGCGGGGGAGCCTACAATGAGCAGTTCTTC,CASSLSGGAYNEQFF